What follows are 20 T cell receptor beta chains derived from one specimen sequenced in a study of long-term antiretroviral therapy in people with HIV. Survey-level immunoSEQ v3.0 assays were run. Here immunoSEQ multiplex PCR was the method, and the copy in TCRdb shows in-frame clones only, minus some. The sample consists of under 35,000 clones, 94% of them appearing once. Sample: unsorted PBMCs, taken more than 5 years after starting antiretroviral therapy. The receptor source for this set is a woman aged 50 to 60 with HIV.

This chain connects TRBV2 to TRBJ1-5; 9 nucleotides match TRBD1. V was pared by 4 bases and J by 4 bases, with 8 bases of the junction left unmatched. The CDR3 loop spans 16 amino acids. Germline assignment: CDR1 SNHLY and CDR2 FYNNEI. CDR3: CASSVNRDRANQPQHF. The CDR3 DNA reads TGTGCCAGCAGTGTCAATCGGGACAGGGCTAATCAGCCCCAGCATTTT. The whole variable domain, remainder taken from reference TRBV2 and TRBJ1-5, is EPEVTQTPSHQVTQMGQEVILRCVPISNHLYFYWYRQILGQKVEFLVSFYNNEISEKSEIFDDQFSVERPDGSNFTLKIRSTKLEDSAMYFCASSVNRDRANQPQHFGDGTRLSIL.

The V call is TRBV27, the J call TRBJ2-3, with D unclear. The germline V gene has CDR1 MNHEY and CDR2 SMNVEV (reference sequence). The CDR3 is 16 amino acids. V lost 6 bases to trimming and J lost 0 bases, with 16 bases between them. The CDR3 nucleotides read TGTGCCAGCAGCCTTGAAGGATACACTAGCACAGATACGCAGTATTTT. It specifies CASSLEGYTSTDTQYF.

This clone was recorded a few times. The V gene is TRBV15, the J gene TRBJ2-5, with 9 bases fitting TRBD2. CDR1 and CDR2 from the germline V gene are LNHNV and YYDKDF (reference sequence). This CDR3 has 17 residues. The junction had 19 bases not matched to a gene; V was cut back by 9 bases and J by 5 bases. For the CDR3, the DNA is TGTGCCACTCGACCTGACCCCCGCGGGGGGGCTTACGAGACCCAGTACTTC. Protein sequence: CATRPDPRGGAYETQYF.

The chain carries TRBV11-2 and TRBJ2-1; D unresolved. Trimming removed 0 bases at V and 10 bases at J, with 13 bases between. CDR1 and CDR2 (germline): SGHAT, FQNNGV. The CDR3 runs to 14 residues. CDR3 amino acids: CASSLDRLRQEQFF. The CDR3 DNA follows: TGTGCCAGCAGCTTAGATCGGCTGCGGCAGGAGCAGTTCTTC. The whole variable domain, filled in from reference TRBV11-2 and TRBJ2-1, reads EAGVAQSPRYKIIEKRQSVAFWCNPISGHATLYWYQQILGQGPKLLIQFQNNGVVDDSQLPKDRFSAERLKGVDSTLKIQPAKLEDSAVYLCASSLDRLRQEQFFGPGTRLTVL.

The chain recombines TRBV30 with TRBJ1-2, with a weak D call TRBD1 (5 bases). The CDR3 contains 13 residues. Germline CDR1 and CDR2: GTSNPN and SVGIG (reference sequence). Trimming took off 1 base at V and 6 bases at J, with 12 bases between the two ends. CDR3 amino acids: CAWSARGGHGYTF. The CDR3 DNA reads TGTGCCTGGAGTGCTAGGGGTGGCCATGGCTACACCTTC.

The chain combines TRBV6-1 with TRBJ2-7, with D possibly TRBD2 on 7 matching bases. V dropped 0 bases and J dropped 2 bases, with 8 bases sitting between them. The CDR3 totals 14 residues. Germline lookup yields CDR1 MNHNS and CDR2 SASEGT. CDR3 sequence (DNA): TGTGCCAGCAGTGAAGCCGGGGGGCCCTACGAGCAGTACTTC. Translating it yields CASSEAGGPYEQYF.

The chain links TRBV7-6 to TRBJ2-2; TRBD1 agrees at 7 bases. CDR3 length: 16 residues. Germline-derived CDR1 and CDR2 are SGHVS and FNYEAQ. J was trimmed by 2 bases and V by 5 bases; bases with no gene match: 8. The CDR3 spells CASSQGTALNTGELFF. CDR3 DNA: TGTGCCAGCAGCCAAGGGACAGCCCTTAACACCGGGGAGCTGTTTTTT.

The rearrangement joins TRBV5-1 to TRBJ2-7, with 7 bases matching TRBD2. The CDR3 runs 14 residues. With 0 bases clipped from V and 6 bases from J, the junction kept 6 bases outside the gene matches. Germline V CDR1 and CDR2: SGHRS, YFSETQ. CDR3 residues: CASSLDWGGFEQYF. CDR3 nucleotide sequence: TGCGCCAGCAGCTTGGATTGGGGGGGGTTCGAGCAGTACTTC.

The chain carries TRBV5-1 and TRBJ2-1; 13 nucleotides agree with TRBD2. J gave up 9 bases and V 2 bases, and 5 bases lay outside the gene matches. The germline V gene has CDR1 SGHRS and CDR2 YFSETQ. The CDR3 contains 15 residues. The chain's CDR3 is CASSLTSGGEGEQFF. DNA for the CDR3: TGCGCCAGCAGCTTAACTAGCGGGGGGGAGGGTGAGCAGTTCTTC.

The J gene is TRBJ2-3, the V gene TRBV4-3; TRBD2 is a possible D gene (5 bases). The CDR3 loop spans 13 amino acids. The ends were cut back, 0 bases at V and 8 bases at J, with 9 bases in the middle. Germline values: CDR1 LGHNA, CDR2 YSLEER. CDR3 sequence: CASSQERVATQYF. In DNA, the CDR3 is TGCGCCAGCAGCCAAGAGAGGGTCGCTACGCAGTATTTT.

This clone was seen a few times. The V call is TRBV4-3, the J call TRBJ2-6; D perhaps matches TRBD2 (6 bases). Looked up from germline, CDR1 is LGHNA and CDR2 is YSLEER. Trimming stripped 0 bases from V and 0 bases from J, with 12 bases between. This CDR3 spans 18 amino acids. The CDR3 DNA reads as TGCGCCAGCAGCCAAGAGGAGGGGTCAAGCTCTGGGGCCAACGTCCTGACTTTC. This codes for CASSQEEGSSSGANVLTF.

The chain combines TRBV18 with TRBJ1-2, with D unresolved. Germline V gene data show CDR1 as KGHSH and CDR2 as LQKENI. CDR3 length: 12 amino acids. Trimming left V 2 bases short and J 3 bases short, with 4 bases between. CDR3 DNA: TGTGCCAGCTCACCAGGGCACTATGGCTACACCTTC. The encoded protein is CASSPGHYGYTF.

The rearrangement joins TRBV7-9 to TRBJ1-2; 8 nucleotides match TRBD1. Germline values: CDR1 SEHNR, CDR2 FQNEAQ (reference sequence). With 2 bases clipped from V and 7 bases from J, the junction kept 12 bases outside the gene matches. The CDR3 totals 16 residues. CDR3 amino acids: CASSLNVDRGRIGYTF. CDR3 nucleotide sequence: TGTGCCAGCAGCTTAAATGTTGACAGGGGAAGGATTGGCTACACCTTC.

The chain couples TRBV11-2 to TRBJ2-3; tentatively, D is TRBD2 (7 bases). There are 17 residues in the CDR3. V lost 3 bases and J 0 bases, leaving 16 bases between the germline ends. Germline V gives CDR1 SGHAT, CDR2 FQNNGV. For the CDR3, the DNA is TGTGCCAGCAGCTTGGAGAGAACGGGGGGCAGCACAGATACGCAGTATTTT. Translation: CASSLERTGGSTDTQYF.

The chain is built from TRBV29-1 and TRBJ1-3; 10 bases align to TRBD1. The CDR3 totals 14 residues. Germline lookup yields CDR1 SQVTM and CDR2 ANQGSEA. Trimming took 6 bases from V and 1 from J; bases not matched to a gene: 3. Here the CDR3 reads CSVRQGASGNTIYF. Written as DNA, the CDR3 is TGCAGCGTAAGACAGGGGGCGTCTGGAAACACCATATATTTT.

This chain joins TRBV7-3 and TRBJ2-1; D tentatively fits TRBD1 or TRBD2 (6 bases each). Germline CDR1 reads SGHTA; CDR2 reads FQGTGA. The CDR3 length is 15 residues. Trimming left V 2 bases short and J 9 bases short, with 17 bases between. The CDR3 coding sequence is TGTGCCAGCAGCTTAGTCACTACGGGGGCTCCTGAGCAGTTCTTC. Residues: CASSLVTTGAPEQFF.

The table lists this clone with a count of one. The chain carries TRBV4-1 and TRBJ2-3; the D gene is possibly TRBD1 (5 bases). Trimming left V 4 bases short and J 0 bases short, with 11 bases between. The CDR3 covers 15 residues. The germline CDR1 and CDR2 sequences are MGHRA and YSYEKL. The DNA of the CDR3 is TGCGCCAGCAGCCGCTATAGACAGAGCACAGATACGCAGTATTTT. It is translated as CASSRYRQSTDTQYF.

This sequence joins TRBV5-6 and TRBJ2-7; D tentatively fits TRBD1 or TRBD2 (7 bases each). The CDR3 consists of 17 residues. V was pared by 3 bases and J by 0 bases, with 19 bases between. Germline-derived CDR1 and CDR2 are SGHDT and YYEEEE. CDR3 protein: CASSSTGEGAYSYEQYF. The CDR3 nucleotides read TGTGCCAGCAGCTCTACGGGGGAGGGGGCTTACTCCTACGAGCAGTACTTC.

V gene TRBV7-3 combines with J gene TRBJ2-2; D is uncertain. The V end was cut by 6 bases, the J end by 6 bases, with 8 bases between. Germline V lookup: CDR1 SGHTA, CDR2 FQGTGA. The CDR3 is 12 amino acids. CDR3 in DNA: TGTGCCAGCAGTTATAGGGCCGGGGAGCTGTTTTTT. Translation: CASSYRAGELFF.

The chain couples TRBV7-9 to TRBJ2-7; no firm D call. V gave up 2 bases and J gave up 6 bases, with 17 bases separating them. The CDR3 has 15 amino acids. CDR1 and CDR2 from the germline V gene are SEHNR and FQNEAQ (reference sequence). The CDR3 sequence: CASSLWQDPSSEQYF. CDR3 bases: TGTGCCAGCAGCTTATGGCAGGACCCTAGTTCCGAGCAGTACTTC.